The 23 T cell receptor beta chains below were found in one sample sequenced in a study of T cell repertoires in cytomegalovirus infection. MiXCR, applied by TCRdb to the reads, yields one record per CDR3 protein. The sample contains around 530,000 distinct CDR3 sequences, about a quarter of which appear only once. Material: PBMCs. Receptors were obtained from a human donor in good health (CMV status not recorded). Some clones in this sample may be carry-over from other donors' samples.

V and J are TRBV29-1 and TRBJ2-1; maybe TRBD2 (6 bases). Germline CDR1 is SQVTM and CDR2 is ANQGSEA. This CDR3 is 11 amino acids long. V lost 6 bases and J lost 9, with 12 bases in between. The CDR3 sequence is CSVAGLSEQFF. The CDR3 DNA follows: TGCAGCGTCGCCGGACTATCTGAGCAGTTCTTC.

V is TRBV12-3 or TRBV12-4 and J is TRBJ2-3; D gene unclear. The length of the CDR3 is 12 residues. The ends were cut back, 5 bases at V and 5 bases at J, with 8 bases in the middle. The CDR3 loop is CASSPVGDTQYF. CDR3 DNA: TGTGCCAGCAGTCCGGTAGGAGATACGCAGTATTTT.

This clonotype was counted a few times. V usage is TRBV7-2 and J usage is TRBJ2-6; D not resolved. The germline V and J ends were trimmed by 4 bases and 2 bases, with 12 bases remaining between them. Germline V gene lookup returns CDR1 SGHTA and CDR2 FQGNSA. This CDR3 region has 16 residues. The CDR3 region is CASSSIWETGANVLTF. CDR3 in DNA: TGTGCCAGCAGCTCGATATGGGAAACTGGGGCCAACGTCCTGACTTTC.

This clonotype has ten or more counts. The V and J genes are TRBV7-2 and TRBJ1-1; D is ambiguous. Per the germline V gene, CDR1 is SGHTA and CDR2 is FQGNSA. The length of the CDR3 is 14 residues. V was cut by 1 base and J by 1 base, with 7 bases left in between. CDR3 amino acids: CASSLVFPNTEAFF. DNA for the CDR3: TGTGCCAGCAGCTTAGTCTTCCCGAACACTGAAGCTTTCTTT. The full variable domain, its missing parts supplied by reference TRBV7-2 and TRBJ1-1, is GAGVSQSPSNKVTEKGKDVELRCDPISGHTALYWYRQSLGQGLEFLIYFQGNSAPDKSGLPSDRFSAERTGGSVSTLTIQRTQQEDSAVYLCASSLVFPNTEAFFGQGTRLTVV.

As to this clonotype: Germline is not matched at one junction end, which may reflect a read error. CDR3 DNA: TGCGCCAACAGCTTGTCGGGGGTTCGGCAAGAGACCCAGTACTTC. Protein sequence: CANSLSGVRQETQYF. The chain employs TRBV5-1 and TRBJ2-5, with D perhaps TRBD2 (6 bases). The CDR3 loop spans 15 amino acids. The germline V gene encodes CDR1 SGHRS and CDR2 YFSETQ.

This clonotype was seen a handful of times. The chain combines TRBV2 with TRBJ2-3, with unresolved D. The V gene's germline CDR1 is SNHLY and CDR2 FYNNEI. V was trimmed by 6 bases and J by 6 bases, leaving 10 bases between them. This CDR3 is 12 amino acids long. The DNA for the CDR3 is TGTGCCAGCAGGGCTGAGTTGGATACGCAGTATTTT. Protein: CASRAELDTQYF.

This rearrangement joins TRBV6-1 to TRBJ1-1; 8 bases map to TRBD1. After removal of 6 bases from V and 7 bases from J, the junction contained 13 bases not matched to a gene. This CDR3 is 15 amino acids long. CDR1 is MNHNS, CDR2 SASEGT, per germline. The CDR3, as DNA: TGTGCCAGCAGGTTCAGGGGGCCGCCAGCAGATGAAGCTTTCTTT. It codes for CASRFRGPPADEAFF.

The rearrangement joins TRBV30 to TRBJ2-3; 7 bases map to TRBD2. CDR1 GTSNPN and CDR2 SVGIG come from the germline V gene (reference sequence). Trimming removed 3 bases from V and 5 bases from J; junction bases left unmatched: 5. This CDR3 comprises 13 residues. CDR3 loop: CAWSRRERDTQYF. DNA for the CDR3: TGTGCCTGGAGCCGGCGGGAGAGAGATACGCAGTATTTT.

The chain carries TRBV30 and TRBJ2-1; 7 bases are shared with TRBD2. CDR1 GTSNPN and CDR2 SVGIG come from the germline V gene (reference sequence). The CDR3 sequence is 22 residues long. The junction had 35 bases not matched to a gene; V was cut back by 4 bases and J by 8 bases. The CDR3 is CAWTVRREGLFRTYSWMDEQFF. The CDR3 DNA reads TGTGCCTGGACCGTTAGGAGGGAGGGATTGTTTCGGACTTATAGCTGGATGGATGAGCAGTTCTTC. The entire variable domain, with the rest obtained from reference TRBV30 and TRBJ2-1, is as follows: SQTIHQWPATLVQPVGSPLSLECTVEGTSNPNLYWYRQAAGRGLQLLFYSVGIGQISSEVPQNLSASRPQDRQFILSSKKLLLSDSGFYLCAWTVRREGLFRTYSWMDEQFFGPGTRLTVL.

This clonotype was recorded a few times. The gene calls are TRBV5-6 and TRBJ1-6; the D gene is possibly TRBD1 (5 bases). The CDR3 is made up of 16 amino acids. Germline V gene lookup returns CDR1 SGHDT and CDR2 YYEEEE. Trimming removed 4 bases from V and 2 bases from J, with 13 bases in between. The CDR3, as DNA: TGTGCCAGCAGCCTTATCAGGGTCGCCTATAATTCACCCCTCCACTTT. Protein sequence: CASSLIRVAYNSPLHF.

Many counts were recorded for this clonotype. The chain combines TRBV7-2 with TRBJ1-2, with 7 bases aligning to TRBD1. The CDR3 runs to 15 residues. From germline, CDR1 is SGHTA and CDR2 FQGNSA. With V trimmed by 4 bases and J by 6 bases, 11 bases remained unmatched. CDR3 sequence reads: CASSSDRVLRDGYTF. CDR3 DNA: TGTGCCAGCAGCTCCGACAGGGTATTAAGGGATGGCTACACCTTC.

This clonotype was detected a few times. The chain carries TRBV5-8 and TRBJ1-3; perhaps TRBD1 as D (5 bases). The CDR3 has 16 residues. Trimming shortened V by 0 bases and J by 1 base, and 11 bases separated the two germline ends. Germline assignment: CDR1 SGHTS and CDR2 YDEGEE. Here the CDR3 reads CASSLVGAGSGNTIYF. The CDR3 bases are TGTGCCAGCAGCTTGGTAGGGGCCGGATCTGGAAACACCATATATTTT.

The genes are TRBV20-1 and TRBJ2-7, with 11 bases identical to TRBD2. The CDR3 spans 17 residues. CDR1 DFQATT and CDR2 SNEGSKA come from the germline V gene (reference sequence). The V gene end was trimmed by 0 bases and the J gene end by 2 bases; junction bases not matched to a gene: 9. CDR3 amino acids: CSARESPGTSGTYEQYF. CDR3 DNA: TGCAGTGCTAGAGAGAGTCCCGGGACTAGCGGCACCTACGAGCAGTACTTC.

The chain couples TRBV28 to TRBJ2-1; 7 nucleotides agree with TRBD2. The CDR3 is made up of 21 amino acids. The V segment lost 1 base and the J segment 2 bases; nucleotides outside the gene matches: 20. Germline V gene lookup returns CDR1 MDHEN and CDR2 SYDVKM. CDR3 region: CASSLSLPRAGHAAAYNEQFF. CDR3 in DNA: TGTGCCAGCAGTTTATCCCTCCCAAGAGCGGGGCACGCGGCTGCCTACAATGAGCAGTTCTTC. Looking up the rest from reference TRBV28 and TRBJ2-1 gives the full variable domain: DVKVTQSSRYLVKRTGEKVFLECVQDMDHENMFWYRQDPGLGLRLIYFSYDVKMKEKGDIPEGYSVSREKKERFSLILESASTNQTSMYLCASSLSLPRAGHAAAYNEQFFGPGTRLTVL.

V usage is TRBV5-6 and J usage is TRBJ2-7; D is uncertain. The CDR3 has 15 amino acids. The V and J ends lost 5 bases and 0 bases respectively, with 15 bases between them. Germline CDR1 and CDR2: SGHDT and YYEEEE. As DNA, the CDR3 is TGTGCCAGCAGATACGGACGGAAAAGCTCCTACGAGCAGTACGTC. It codes for CASRYGRKSSYEQYV.

This chain connects TRBV6-6 to TRBJ2-7; no reliable D call. V lost 3 bases and J lost 3, with 9 bases in between. Germline-derived CDR1 and CDR2 are MNHNY and SVGAGI (reference sequence). The CDR3 length is 13 residues. Here the CDR3 reads CASSYGEFYEQYV. The CDR3 DNA reads as TGTGCCAGCAGTTATGGAGAATTCTACGAGCAGTACGTC.

The V and J genes are TRBV14 and TRBJ2-7; D is possibly TRBD2 (6 bases). Trimming cost V 3 bases and J 3 bases, with 15 bases left between them. The CDR3 length is 15 residues. Germline assignment: CDR1 SGHDN and CDR2 FVKESK. This CDR3 reads CASSQWGELNYEQYF. Written as DNA, the CDR3 is TGTGCCAGCAGCCAGTGGGGGGAACTTAACTACGAGCAGTACTTC.

The rearrangement links TRBV6-6 to TRBJ2-7, with 10 nucleotides matching TRBD1. The V gene's germline CDR1 is MNHNY and CDR2 SVGAGI (reference sequence). This CDR3 spans 14 amino acids. Trimming removed 5 bases from V and 7 bases from J; junction bases left unmatched: 8. The CDR3 here is CASSGTGTGVEQYV. Here the CDR3 DNA reads TGTGCCAGCAGTGGAACCGGGACAGGGGTTGAGCAGTACGTC.

This clonotype was seen a handful of times. The gene calls are TRBV28 and TRBJ2-1, with 9 nucleotides matching TRBD2. This CDR3 comprises 15 residues. The trim removed 6 bases at V and 6 bases at J, leaving 9 bases unmatched. Looked up from germline, CDR1 is MDHEN and CDR2 is SYDVKM. CDR3 coding DNA: TGTGCCAGCAGCTCTCTAGCGGGAAAAAGCAATGAGCAGTTCTTC. Translation gives CASSSLAGKSNEQFF.

The rearrangement joins TRBV28 to TRBJ1-1, with a weak D call TRBD1 (5 bases). Germline-derived CDR1 and CDR2 are MDHEN and SYDVKM. The CDR3 runs to 16 residues. V lost 0 bases to trimming and J lost 0 bases, with 11 bases between them. In DNA, the CDR3 is TGTGCCAGCAGTTTATGGGGGCTACATTTGAACACTGAAGCTTTCTTT. Residues: CASSLWGLHLNTEAFF.

Ten or more counts support this clonotype. The gene calls are TRBV7-8 and TRBJ1-5, with D unresolved. Between the trimmed V and J ends, which lost 6 bases and 0 bases, there was a span of 6 bases. The length of the CDR3 is 13 residues. Germline V lookup: CDR1 SGHVS, CDR2 FQNEAQ. In nucleotides, the CDR3 is TGTGCCAGCAGTAAAGATAGCAATCAGCCCCAGCATTTT. Its translation is CASSKDSNQPQHF.

This chain uses TRBV7-2 with TRBJ1-1; the D is unclear. V lost 5 bases and J lost 6, with 16 bases in between. The CDR3 is 14 residues long. Germline values: CDR1 SGHTA, CDR2 FQGNSA. The CDR3 nucleotides read TGTGCCAGCAGCCTAATTGGGAGGAAGGCTGAAGCTTTCTTT. Translation: CASSLIGRKAEAFF. The whole variable domain, filled in from reference TRBV7-2 and TRBJ1-1, reads GAGVSQSPSNKVTEKGKDVELRCDPISGHTALYWYRQSLGQGLEFLIYFQGNSAPDKSGLPSDRFSAERTGGSVSTLTIQRTQQEDSAVYLCASSLIGRKAEAFFGQGTRLTVV.

CDR3: CASSLERERETQYF. CDR3 in DNA: TGTGCCAGCAGCTTGGAGCGGGAGCGGGAGACCCAGTACTTC. The rearrangement joins TRBV7-9 to TRBJ2-5; 8 bases map to TRBD2. Losses at the gene ends were 3 bases for V and 5 bases for J; bases not matched to a gene: 5. CDR1 and CDR2 from the germline V gene are SEHNR and FQNEAQ (reference sequence). This CDR3 contains 14 residues. Based on the CDR3 plus reference TRBV7-9 and TRBJ2-5, the full variable domain is DTGVSQNPRHKITKRGQNVTFRCDPISEHNRLYWYRQTLGQGPEFLTYFQNEAQLEKSRLLSDRFSAERPKGSFSTLEIQRTEQGDSAMYLCASSLERERETQYFGPGTRLLVL.